A single sample gave rise to the 15 T cell receptor beta chains below, sequenced in a study of control samples from healthy donors and cancer patients. TCRdb's copy holds only in-frame clones and misses some; the assay was immunoSEQ multiplex PCR. The sample lists around 22,000 clones; approximately 80% were seen once. What was sequenced was PBMCs. These receptors were collected from a man aged 60 to 75 with head and neck cancer.

The chain employs TRBV6-6 and TRBJ1-2, with D hard to call. Germline V CDR1 and CDR2: MNHNY, SVGAGI (reference sequence). The CDR3 covers 13 residues. Trimming removed 2 bases from V and 7 bases from J, with 11 bases in between. The chain's CDR3 is CASSYAGLGGYTF. CDR3 nucleotides: TGTGCCAGCAGTTACGCGGGGTTGGGTGGCTACACCTTC.

This clone was detected only a few times. The chain uses TRBV9 and TRBJ2-1; perhaps TRBD2 as D (6 bases). Germline lookup yields CDR1 SGDLS and CDR2 YYNGEE. The CDR3 is 14 residues long. With 4 bases removed from V and 12 bases from J, the gap between germline ends came to 20 bases. CDR3 sequence reads: CASSPSVGDLGQFF. The DNA for the CDR3 is TGTGCCAGCAGCCCAAGCGTGGGGGACTTGGGGCAGTTCTTC. The full variable domain, completed using reference TRBV9 and TRBJ2-1, is DSGVTQTPKHLITATGQRVTLRCSPRSGDLSVYWYQQSLDQGLQFLIQYYNGEERAKGNILERFSAQQFPDLHSELNLSSLELGDSALYFCASSPSVGDLGQFFGPGTRLTVL.

CDR3 region: CASSLLGRVREDEKLFF. CDR3 DNA sequence: TGTGCCAGCAGTCTACTTGGGAGGGTTAGAGAGGACGAAAAACTGTTTTTT. The gene calls are TRBV11-2 and TRBJ1-4; D gene unclear. Germline values: CDR1 SGHAT, CDR2 FQNNGV. V dropped 6 bases and J dropped 8 bases, with 25 bases sitting between them. The CDR3 is made up of 17 amino acids.

CDR3 nucleotide sequence: TGTGCAAGTCGCCCTCATCCCACTGAAGCTTTCTTT. Its translation: CASRPHPTEAFF. The chain couples TRBV12-2 to TRBJ1-1. TRBV12-2 is a documented pseudogene. There are 12 residues in the CDR3.

This clone was detected only once. V usage is TRBV12-3 or TRBV12-4 and J usage is TRBJ2-7; D remains ambiguous. Between the trimmed V and J ends, which lost 1 base and 9 bases, there was a span of 10 bases. The CDR3 covers 12 residues. The CDR3 region is CASSLGTMGQYF. The CDR3 DNA is TGTGCCAGCAGTTTAGGGACGATGGGGCAGTACTTC.

This chain links TRBV27 with TRBJ1-5, with D possibly matching TRBD1 (6 bases). In germline, CDR1 is MNHEY, CDR2 SMNVEV (reference sequence). The CDR3 covers 13 residues. V lost 4 bases and J lost 3, with 7 bases in between. As DNA, the CDR3 is TGTGCCAGCAGTTGGACAGACAATCAGCCCCAGCATTTT. Residues: CASSWTDNQPQHF.

The chain is built from TRBV5-1 and TRBJ1-4, with no clear D. This CDR3 is 11 amino acids long. In germline, CDR1 is SGHRS, CDR2 YFSETQ. The ends were cut back, 3 bases at V and 4 bases at J, with 1 base in the middle. CDR3 in DNA: TGCGCCAGCAGCTATAATGAAAAACTGTTTTTT. The encoded protein is CASSYNEKLFF.

The J gene is TRBJ1-2, the V gene TRBV19; possibly TRBD1 for D (5 bases). Germline-derived CDR1 and CDR2 are LNHDA and SQIVND (reference sequence). This CDR3 is built from 18 residues. With 0 bases removed from V and 2 bases from J, the gap between germline ends came to 19 bases. In DNA, the CDR3 is TGTGCCAGTAGTATAGATCCGAGGAGGGGTCCAACAAACTATGGCTACACCTTC. This codes for CASSIDPRRGPTNYGYTF. The full variable domain, with the rest looked up from reference TRBV19 and TRBJ1-2, is DGGITQSPKYLFRKEGQNVTLSCEQNLNHDAMYWYRQDPGQGLRLIYYSQIVNDFQKGDIAEGYSVSREKKESFPLTVTSAQKNPTAFYLCASSIDPRRGPTNYGYTFGSGTRLTVV.

The chain carries TRBV5-4 and TRBJ1-2; 9 bases line up with TRBD1. The CDR3 covers 15 residues. CDR1 and CDR2 from the germline V gene are SGHNT and YYREEE (reference sequence). Trimming cost V 3 bases and J 4 bases; bases outside gene matches: 7. As DNA, the CDR3 is TGTGCCAGCAGCTCCCCGGGACAGGGAACCTATGGCTACACCTTC. Encoded protein: CASSSPGQGTYGYTF.

The chain is built from TRBV5-4 and TRBJ2-4; TRBD1 matches 7 bases. This CDR3 has 17 amino acids. Germline CDR1 reads SGHNT; CDR2 reads YYREEE (reference sequence). Trimming at V came to 2 bases and at J to 6 bases, leaving 14 bases not matched to a gene. Here the CDR3 DNA reads TGTGCCAGCAGCTTACTCCGGGACAGCTCAGGATCAAACATTCAGTACTTC. This gives the protein CASSLLRDSSGSNIQYF.

This chain uses TRBV13 with TRBJ2-2, with 9 bases matching TRBD1. The germline CDR1 and CDR2 sequences are PRHDT and FYEKMQ (reference sequence). The CDR3 length is 16 residues. Unmatched junction bases numbered 7, after V lost 1 base and J lost 7 bases. This CDR3 is CASSLEVTGGSGELFF. In DNA, the CDR3 is TGTGCCAGCAGCTTAGAGGTGACAGGGGGTAGCGGGGAGCTGTTTTTT.

The rearrangement uses TRBV11-3 and TRBJ1-1, with 8 bases fitting TRBD1. Trimming cost V 2 bases and J 5 bases; bases outside gene matches: 4. The germline CDR1 and CDR2 sequences are SGHNT and YENEEA. CDR3 size: 14 residues. The CDR3 bases are TGTGCCAGCAGCTTACAGGGGGCGGAGACTGAAGCTTTCTTT. Translated, it gives CASSLQGAETEAFF.

J is TRBJ1-5 and V is TRBV2, with TRBD1 matching over 7 bases. With V trimmed by 6 bases and J by 4 bases, 6 bases remained unmatched. In germline, CDR1 is SNHLY, CDR2 FYNNEI. The CDR3 is 14 residues long. The chain's CDR3 is CASRDRVANQPQHF. CDR3 bases: TGTGCCAGCAGAGACAGGGTTGCTAATCAGCCCCAGCATTTT.

The table lists this clone with a few counts. The rearrangement joins TRBV6-6 to TRBJ1-5, with D uncertain. CDR1 MNHNY and CDR2 SVGAGI come from the germline V gene (reference sequence). The CDR3 runs 14 residues. Trimming pared 6 bases from V and 0 bases from J, leaving 9 bases between. CDR3 coding DNA: TGTGCCAGCAGGCAAGTCCGTAGCAATCAGCCCCAGCATTTT. Its protein is CASRQVRSNQPQHF.

This chain joins TRBV10-2 and TRBJ2-1; D call uncertain. Germline lookup yields CDR1 WSHSY and CDR2 SAAADI. Trimming took 4 bases from V and 8 from J, leaving 9 bases between them. This CDR3 region has 12 residues. CDR3 nucleotide sequence: TGCGCCAGCAGTGTCGTGACGGATGAGCAGTTCTTC. It translates to CASSVVTDEQFF.